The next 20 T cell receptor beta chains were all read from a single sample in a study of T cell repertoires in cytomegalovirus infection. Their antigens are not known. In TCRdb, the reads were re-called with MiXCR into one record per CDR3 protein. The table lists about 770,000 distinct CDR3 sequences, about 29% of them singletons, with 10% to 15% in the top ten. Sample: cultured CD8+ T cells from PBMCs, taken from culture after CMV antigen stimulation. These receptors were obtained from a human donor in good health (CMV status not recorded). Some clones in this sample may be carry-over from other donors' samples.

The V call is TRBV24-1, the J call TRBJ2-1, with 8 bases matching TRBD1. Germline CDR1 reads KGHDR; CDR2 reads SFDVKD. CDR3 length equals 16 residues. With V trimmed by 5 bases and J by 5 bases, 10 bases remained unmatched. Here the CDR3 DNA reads TGTGCCACCAGTGCCCTGGGGATACAGGGGGACAATGAGCAGTTCTTC. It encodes CATSALGIQGDNEQFF.

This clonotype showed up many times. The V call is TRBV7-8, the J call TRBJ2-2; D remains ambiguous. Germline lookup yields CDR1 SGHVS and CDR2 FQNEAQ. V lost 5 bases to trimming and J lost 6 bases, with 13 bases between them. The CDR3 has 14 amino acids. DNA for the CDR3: TGTGCCAGCAGCACCCTTTCTCGGGCCGGGGAGCTGTTTTTT. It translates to CASSTLSRAGELFF. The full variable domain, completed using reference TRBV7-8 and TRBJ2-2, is GAGVSQSPRYKVAKRGQDVALRCDPISGHVSLFWYQQALGQGPEFLTYFQNEAQLDKSGLPSDRFFAERPEGSVSTLKIQRTQQEDSAVYLCASSTLSRAGELFFGEGSRLTVL.

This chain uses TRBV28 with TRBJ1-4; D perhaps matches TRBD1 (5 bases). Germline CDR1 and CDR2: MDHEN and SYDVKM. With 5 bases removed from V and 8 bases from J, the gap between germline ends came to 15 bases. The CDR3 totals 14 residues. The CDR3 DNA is TGTGCCAGCAGTCCCCGGGGGGTGCTAGAAAAACTGTTTTTT. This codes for CASSPRGVLEKLFF.

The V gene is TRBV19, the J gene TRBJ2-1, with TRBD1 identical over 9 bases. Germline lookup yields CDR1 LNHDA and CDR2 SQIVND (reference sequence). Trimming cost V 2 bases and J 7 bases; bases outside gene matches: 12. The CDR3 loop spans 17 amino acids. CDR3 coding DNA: TGTGCCAGTAGTATATCGTCCGGGACAGGGTATGGGAATGAGCAGTTCTTC. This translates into CASSISSGTGYGNEQFF.

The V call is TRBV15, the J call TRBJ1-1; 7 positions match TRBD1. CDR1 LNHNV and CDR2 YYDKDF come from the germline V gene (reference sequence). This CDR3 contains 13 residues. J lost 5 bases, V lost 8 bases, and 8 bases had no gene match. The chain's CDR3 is CATSGQSWTEAFF. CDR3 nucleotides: TGTGCCACCTCGGGACAGAGTTGGACTGAAGCTTTCTTT. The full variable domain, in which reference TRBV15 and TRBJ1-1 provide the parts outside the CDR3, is DAMVIQNPRYQVTQFGKPVTLSCSQTLNHNVMYWYQQKSSQAPKLLFHYYDKDFNNEADTPDNFQSRRPNTSFCFLDIRSPGLGDTAMYLCATSGQSWTEAFFGQGTRLTVV.

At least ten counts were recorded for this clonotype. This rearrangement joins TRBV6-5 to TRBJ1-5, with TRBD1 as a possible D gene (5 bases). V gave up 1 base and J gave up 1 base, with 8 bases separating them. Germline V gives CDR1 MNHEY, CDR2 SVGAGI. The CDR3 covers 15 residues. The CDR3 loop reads CASSYYRDSNQPQHF. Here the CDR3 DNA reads TGTGCCAGCAGTTACTATCGGGACAGCAATCAGCCCCAGCATTTT.

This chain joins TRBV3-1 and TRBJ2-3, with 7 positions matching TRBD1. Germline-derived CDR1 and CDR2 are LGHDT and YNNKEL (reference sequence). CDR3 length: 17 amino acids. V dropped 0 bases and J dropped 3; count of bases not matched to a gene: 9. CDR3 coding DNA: TGTGCCAGCAGCCAAGACCTGCGACAGGGTCATACAGATACGCAGTATTTT. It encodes CASSQDLRQGHTDTQYF.

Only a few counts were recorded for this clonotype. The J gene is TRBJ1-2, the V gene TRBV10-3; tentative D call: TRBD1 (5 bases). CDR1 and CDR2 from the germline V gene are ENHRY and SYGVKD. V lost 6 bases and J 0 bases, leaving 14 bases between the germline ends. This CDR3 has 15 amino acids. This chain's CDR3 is CAIRGTDVTNYGYTF. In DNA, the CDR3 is TGTGCCATCAGGGGGACTGACGTTACTAACTATGGCTACACCTTC.

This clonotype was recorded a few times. CDR3 nucleotides: TGTGCCAGCAGCTTAGGGGTTGACCGGTATGGCTACACCTTC. Translated: CASSLGVDRYGYTF. The V gene is TRBV7-9, the J gene TRBJ1-2; D not resolved. This CDR3 region has 14 residues. V lost 1 base to trimming and J lost 5 bases, with 11 bases between them. The V gene's germline CDR1 is SEHNR and CDR2 FQNEAQ (reference sequence).

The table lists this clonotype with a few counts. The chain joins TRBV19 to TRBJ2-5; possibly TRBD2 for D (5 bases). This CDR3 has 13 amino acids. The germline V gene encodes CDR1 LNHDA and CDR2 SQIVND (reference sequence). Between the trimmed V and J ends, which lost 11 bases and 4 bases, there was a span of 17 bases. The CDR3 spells CACDRGGRETQYF. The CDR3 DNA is TGTGCCTGCGATCGAGGAGGACGAGAGACCCAGTACTTC.

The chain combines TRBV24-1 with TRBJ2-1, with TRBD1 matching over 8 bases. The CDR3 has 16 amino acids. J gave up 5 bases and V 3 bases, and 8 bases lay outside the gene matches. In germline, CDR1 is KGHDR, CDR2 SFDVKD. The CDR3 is CATSDPDRERNNEQFF. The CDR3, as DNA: TGTGCCACCAGTGATCCGGACAGGGAACGCAACAATGAGCAGTTCTTC.

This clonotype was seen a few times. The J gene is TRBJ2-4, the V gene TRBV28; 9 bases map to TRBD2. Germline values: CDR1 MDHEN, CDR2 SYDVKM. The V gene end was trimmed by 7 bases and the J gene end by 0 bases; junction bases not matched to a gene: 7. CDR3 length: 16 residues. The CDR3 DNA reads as TGTGCCAGCATTCGGCTAGCGGGGTTAGCCAAAAACATTCAGTACTTC. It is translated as CASIRLAGLAKNIQYF.

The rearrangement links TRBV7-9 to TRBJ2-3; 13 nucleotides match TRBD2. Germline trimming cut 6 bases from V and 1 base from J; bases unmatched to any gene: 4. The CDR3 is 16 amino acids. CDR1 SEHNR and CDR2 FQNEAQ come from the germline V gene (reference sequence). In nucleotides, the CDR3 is TGTGCCAGCAGGTCCGGACTAGCGGGGGGCACAGATACGCAGTATTTT. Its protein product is CASRSGLAGGTDTQYF.

For the CDR3, the DNA is TGTGCCAGCAGTGAGGGGGAGACGGACAATGAGCAGTTCTTC. Protein sequence: CASSEGETDNEQFF. The rearrangement links TRBV25-1 to TRBJ2-1; D assignment may be TRBD1 or TRBD2 (5 bases each). Trimming took 3 bases from V and 5 from J, leaving 11 bases between them. The CDR3 has 14 amino acids. Germline V lookup: CDR1 MGHDK, CDR2 SYGVNS.

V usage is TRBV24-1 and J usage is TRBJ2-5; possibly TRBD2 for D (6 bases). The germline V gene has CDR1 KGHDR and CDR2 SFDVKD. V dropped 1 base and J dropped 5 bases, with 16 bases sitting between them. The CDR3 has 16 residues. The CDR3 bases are TGTGCCACCAGTGATTTTACGGGACTTAATATGGAGACCCAGTACTTC. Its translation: CATSDFTGLNMETQYF.

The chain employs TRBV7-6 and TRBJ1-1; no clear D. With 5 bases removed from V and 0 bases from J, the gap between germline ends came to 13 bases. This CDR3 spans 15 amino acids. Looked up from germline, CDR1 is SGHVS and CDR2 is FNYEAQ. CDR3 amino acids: CASSLEGAMNTEAFF. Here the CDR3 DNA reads TGTGCCAGCAGCCTCGAGGGAGCTATGAACACTGAAGCTTTCTTT.

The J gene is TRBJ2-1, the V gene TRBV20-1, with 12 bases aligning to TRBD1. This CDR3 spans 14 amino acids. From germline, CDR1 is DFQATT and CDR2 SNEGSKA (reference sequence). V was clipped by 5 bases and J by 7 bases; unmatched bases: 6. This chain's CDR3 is CSALGQGAVNEQFF. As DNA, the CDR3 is TGCAGTGCTTTGGGACAGGGGGCGGTAAATGAGCAGTTCTTC.

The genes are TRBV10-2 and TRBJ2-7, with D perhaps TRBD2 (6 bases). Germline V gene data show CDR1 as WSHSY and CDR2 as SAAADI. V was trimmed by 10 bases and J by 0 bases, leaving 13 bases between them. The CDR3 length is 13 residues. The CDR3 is CATRGSDSYEQYV. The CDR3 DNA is TGCGCCACCCGGGGGTCGGACTCCTACGAGCAGTACGTC.

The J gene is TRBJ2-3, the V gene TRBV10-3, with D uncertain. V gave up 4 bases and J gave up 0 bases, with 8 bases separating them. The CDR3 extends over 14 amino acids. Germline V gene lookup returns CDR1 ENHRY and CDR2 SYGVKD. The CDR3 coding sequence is TGTGCCATCAGTGGCTTTGAGAGCACAGATACGCAGTATTTT. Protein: CAISGFESTDTQYF.

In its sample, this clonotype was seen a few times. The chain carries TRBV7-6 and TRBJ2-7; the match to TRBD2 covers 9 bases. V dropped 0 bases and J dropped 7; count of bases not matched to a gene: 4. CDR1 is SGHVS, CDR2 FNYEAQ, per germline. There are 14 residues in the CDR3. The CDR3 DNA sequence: TGTGCCAGCAGCTTAGCCGGCGGGGGGGCGGAGCAGTACTTC. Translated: CASSLAGGGAEQYF. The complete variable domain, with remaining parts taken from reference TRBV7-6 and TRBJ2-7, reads GAGVSQSPRYKVTKRGQDVALRCDPISGHVSLYWYRQALGQGPEFLTYFNYEAQQDKSGLPNDRFSAERPEGSISTLTIQRTEQRDSAMYRCASSLAGGGAEQYFGPGTRLTVT.